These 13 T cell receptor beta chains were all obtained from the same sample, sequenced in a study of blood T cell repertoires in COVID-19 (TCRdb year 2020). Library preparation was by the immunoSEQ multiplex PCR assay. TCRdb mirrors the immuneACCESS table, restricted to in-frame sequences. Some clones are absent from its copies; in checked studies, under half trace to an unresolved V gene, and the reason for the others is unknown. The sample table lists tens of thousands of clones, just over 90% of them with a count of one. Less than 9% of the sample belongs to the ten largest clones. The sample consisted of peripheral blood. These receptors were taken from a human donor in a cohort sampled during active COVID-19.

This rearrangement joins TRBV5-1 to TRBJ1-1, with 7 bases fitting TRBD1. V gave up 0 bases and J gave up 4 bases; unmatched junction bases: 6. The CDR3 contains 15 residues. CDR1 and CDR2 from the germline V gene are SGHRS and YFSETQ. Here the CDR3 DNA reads TGCGCCAGCAGCTTGGGTCCAGGGGGGAGCACTGAAGCTTTCTTT. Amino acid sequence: CASSLGPGGSTEAFF.

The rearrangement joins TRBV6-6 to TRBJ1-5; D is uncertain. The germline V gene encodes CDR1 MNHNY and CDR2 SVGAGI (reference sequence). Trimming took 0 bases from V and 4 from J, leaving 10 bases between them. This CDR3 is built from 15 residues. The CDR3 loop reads CASSYSGGSNQPQHF. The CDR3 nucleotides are TGTGCCAGCAGTTACTCCGGAGGGTCTAATCAGCCCCAGCATTTT.

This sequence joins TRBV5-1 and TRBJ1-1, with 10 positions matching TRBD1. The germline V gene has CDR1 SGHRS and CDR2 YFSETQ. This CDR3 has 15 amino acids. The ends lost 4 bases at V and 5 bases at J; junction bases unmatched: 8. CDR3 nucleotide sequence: TGCGCCAGCAGCACAGGGACAGGGGAGGGAACTGAAGCTTTCTTT. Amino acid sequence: CASSTGTGEGTEAFF.

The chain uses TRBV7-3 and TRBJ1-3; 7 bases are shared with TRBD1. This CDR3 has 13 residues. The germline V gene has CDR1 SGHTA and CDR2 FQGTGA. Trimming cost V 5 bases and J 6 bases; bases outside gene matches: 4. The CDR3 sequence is CASSLGQENTIYF. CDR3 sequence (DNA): TGTGCCAGCAGCCTCGGACAGGAAAACACCATATATTTT.

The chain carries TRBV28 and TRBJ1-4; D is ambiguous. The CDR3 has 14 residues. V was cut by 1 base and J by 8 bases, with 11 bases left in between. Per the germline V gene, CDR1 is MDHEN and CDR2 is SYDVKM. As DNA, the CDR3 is TGTGCCAGCAGTTTATTGTCCCGAGGGGAAAAACTGTTTTTT. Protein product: CASSLLSRGEKLFF. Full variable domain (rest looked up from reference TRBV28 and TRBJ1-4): DVKVTQSSRYLVKRTGEKVFLECVQDMDHENMFWYRQDPGLGLRLIYFSYDVKMKEKGDIPEGYSVSREKKERFSLILESASTNQTSMYLCASSLLSRGEKLFFGSGTQLSVL.

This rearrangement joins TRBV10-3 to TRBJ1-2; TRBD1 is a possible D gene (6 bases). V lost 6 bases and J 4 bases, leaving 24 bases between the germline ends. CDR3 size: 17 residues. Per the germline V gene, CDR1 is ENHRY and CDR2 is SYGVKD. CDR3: CAIRGRVGDNSTYGYTF. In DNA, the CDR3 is TGTGCCATCAGGGGAAGGGTAGGGGACAATTCCACCTATGGCTACACCTTC.

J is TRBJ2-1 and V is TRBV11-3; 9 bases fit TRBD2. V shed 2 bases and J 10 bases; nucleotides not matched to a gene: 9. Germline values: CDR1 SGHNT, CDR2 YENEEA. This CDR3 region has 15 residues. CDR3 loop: CASSLRLAAEGEQFF. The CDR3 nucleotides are TGTGCCAGCAGCTTAAGACTAGCGGCAGAAGGGGAGCAGTTCTTC.

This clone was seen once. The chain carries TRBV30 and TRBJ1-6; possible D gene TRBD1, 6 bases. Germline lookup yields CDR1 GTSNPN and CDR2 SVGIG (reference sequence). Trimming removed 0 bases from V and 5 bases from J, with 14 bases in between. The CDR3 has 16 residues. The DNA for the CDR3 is TGTGCCTGGAGTGTACGGAAGGGGGTGAATAATTCACCCCTCCACTTT. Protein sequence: CAWSVRKGVNNSPLHF.

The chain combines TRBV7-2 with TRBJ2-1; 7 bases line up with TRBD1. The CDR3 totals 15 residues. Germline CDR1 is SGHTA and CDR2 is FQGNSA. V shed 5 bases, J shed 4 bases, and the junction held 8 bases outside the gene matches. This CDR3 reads CASSLQVQGYNEQFF. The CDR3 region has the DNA TGTGCCAGCAGCCTACAGGTACAGGGGTACAATGAGCAGTTCTTC. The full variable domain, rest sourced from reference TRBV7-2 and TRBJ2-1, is GAGVSQSPSNKVTEKGKDVELRCDPISGHTALYWYRQSLGQGLEFLIYFQGNSAPDKSGLPSDRFSAERTGGSVSTLTIQRTQQEDSAVYLCASSLQVQGYNEQFFGPGTRLTVL.

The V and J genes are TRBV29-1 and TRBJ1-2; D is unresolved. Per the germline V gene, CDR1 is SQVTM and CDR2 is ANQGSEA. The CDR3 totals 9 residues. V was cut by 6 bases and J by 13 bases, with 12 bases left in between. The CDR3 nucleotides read TGCAGCGTCGTCGAGAATTCCACCTTC. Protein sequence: CSVVENSTF.

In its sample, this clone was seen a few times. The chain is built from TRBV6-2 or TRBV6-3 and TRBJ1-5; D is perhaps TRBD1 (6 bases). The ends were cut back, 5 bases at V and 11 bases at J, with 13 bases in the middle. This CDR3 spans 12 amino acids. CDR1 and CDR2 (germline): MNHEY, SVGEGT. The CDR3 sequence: CASSPGQPAQHF. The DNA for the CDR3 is TGTGCCAGCAGTCCAGGACAGCCGGCCCAGCATTTT.

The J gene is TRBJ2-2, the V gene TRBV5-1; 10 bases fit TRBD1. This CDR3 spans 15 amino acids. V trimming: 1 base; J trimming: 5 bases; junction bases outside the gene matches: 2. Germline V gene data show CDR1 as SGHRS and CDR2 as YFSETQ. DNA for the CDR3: TGCGCCAGCAGCTTGATGGGACAGGGGACCGGGGAGCTGTTTTTT. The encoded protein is CASSLMGQGTGELFF.

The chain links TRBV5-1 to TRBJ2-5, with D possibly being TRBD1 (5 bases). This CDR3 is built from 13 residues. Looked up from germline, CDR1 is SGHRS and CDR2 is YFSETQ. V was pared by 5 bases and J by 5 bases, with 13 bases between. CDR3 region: CASRTVNLETQYF. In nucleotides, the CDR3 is TGCGCCAGCAGGACAGTGAACCTGGAGACCCAGTACTTC.